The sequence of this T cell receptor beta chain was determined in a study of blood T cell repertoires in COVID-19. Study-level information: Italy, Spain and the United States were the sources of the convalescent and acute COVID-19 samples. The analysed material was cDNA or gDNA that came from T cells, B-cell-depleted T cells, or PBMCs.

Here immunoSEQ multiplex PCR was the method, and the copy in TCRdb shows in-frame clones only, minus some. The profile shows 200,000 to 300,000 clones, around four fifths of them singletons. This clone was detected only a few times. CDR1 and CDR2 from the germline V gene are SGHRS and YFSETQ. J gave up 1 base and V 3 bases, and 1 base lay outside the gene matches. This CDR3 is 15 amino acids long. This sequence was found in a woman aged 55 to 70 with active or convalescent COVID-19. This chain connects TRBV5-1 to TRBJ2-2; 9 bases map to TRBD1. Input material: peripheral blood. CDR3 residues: CASSWGQGNTGELFF. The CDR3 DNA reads TGCGCCAGCAGCTGGGGACAGGGGAACACCGGGGAGCTGTTTTTT.